This TCR beta chain was captured in a study of T cell repertoires in cytomegalovirus infection. Study-wide background: In the study, CMV epitopes included recently identified HLA-C-restricted and well-studied HLA-B-restricted ones. An indication of both CMV infection and matching HLA type came from public TCR beta signatures.

One entry per CDR3 protein, called by TCRdb with MiXCR from the reads. The table includes just over 450,000 distinct CDR3 sequences, roughly 43% detected once. To note about this clonotype: What it binds is unknown.

Study-wide results and limits: Predominance within the ex vivo response was attributable to HLA-C-restricted CMV-specific TCR beta clonotypes.

Germline V lookup: CDR1 MNHEY, CDR2 SVGAGI. J was trimmed by 3 bases and V by 5 bases; bases with no gene match: 6. The CDR3 covers 14 residues. The sequenced sample was cultured PBMCs, obtained from culture after CMV antigen stimulation. The chain has TRBV6-5 and TRBJ2-5; 7 nucleotides align to TRBD1. The source is a human donor in good health (CMV status not recorded). Some clones in this sample may be carry-over from other donors' samples. CDR3 DNA: TGTGCCAGCAGTGATTTAGGACAGGAAGAGACCCAGTACTTC. Protein product: CASSDLGQEETQYF.